This entry lists 13 T cell receptor beta chains sequenced from one sample in a study of cytomegalovirus exposure and HLA in healthy donors. Vbeta (60) and Jbeta (13) primers were used in the PCR. The repertoire was sequenced with immunoSEQ multiplex PCR; TCRdb's copy has only in-frame clones and lacks some. The sample carries approximately 210,000 clones, around 86% recorded once. The sequencing input was PBMCs. Receptors were obtained from a woman between 50 and 59 years old in good health and CMV-seropositive.

The V gene is TRBV10-2, the J gene TRBJ2-7, with a possible D match to TRBD2 (5 bases). The germline CDR1 and CDR2 sequences are WSHSY and SAAADI. The CDR3 loop spans 14 amino acids. Trimming removed 2 bases at V and 2 bases at J, with 10 bases between. The CDR3 nucleotides read TGCGCCAGCAGTGAGCTAGCAGGAGCCTACGAGCAGTACTTC. Protein: CASSELAGAYEQYF.

J is TRBJ2-7 and V is TRBV9, with a weak D call TRBD2 (7 bases). V was clipped by 4 bases and J by 3 bases, with 17 bases between them. Germline-derived CDR1 and CDR2 are SGDLS and YYNGEE. CDR3 size: 15 residues. CDR3 loop: CASSSGGAEDYEQYF. The CDR3 DNA sequence: TGTGCCAGCAGCAGTGGGGGGGCGGAAGACTACGAGCAGTACTTC.

This clone occurred many times. The genes are TRBV28 and TRBJ2-2; TRBD1 is a possible D gene (5 bases). Trimming left V 3 bases short and J 3 bases short, with 11 bases between. CDR3 size: 15 residues. CDR1 and CDR2 from the germline V gene are MDHEN and SYDVKM. The CDR3 region has the DNA TGTGCCAGCAGTTTTGGCCAGGGCCACACCGGGGAGCTGTTTTTT. It is translated as CASSFGQGHTGELFF.

This clone was recorded a few times. The J gene is TRBJ1-2, the V gene TRBV4-2; 8 bases fit TRBD1. There are 15 residues in the CDR3. Germline CDR1 and CDR2: LGHNA and YNFKEQ. V gave up 0 bases and J gave up 7 bases; unmatched junction bases: 7. DNA of the CDR3: TGTGCCAGCAGCCAAGACCCAGCCAGGGGGCCTGGCTACACCTTC. It codes for CASSQDPARGPGYTF.

The V gene is TRBV7-2, the J gene TRBJ1-5; 10 positions match TRBD1. This CDR3 has 15 amino acids. The germline V gene encodes CDR1 SGHTA and CDR2 FQGNSA. V gave up 5 bases and J gave up 5 bases; unmatched junction bases: 6. CDR3 in amino acids: CASSRRTGGDQPQHF. DNA for the CDR3: TGTGCCAGCAGCCGCAGGACAGGGGGGGATCAGCCCCAGCATTTT. Variable domain in full (rest from reference TRBV7-2 and TRBJ1-5): GAGVSQSPSNKVTEKGKDVELRCDPISGHTALYWYRQSLGQGLEFLIYFQGNSAPDKSGLPSDRFSAERTGGSVSTLTIQRTQQEDSAVYLCASSRRTGGDQPQHFGDGTRLSIL.

The chain joins TRBV7-2 to TRBJ1-2; the D gene is possibly TRBD1 (5 bases). The V gene's germline CDR1 is SGHTA and CDR2 FQGNSA. V lost 1 base and J 4 bases, leaving 13 bases between the germline ends. The CDR3 extends over 15 amino acids. The CDR3 DNA sequence: TGTGCCAGCAGCTTAGGGGCAGGGTGGGGCTATGGCTACACCTTC. It specifies CASSLGAGWGYGYTF.

As for this clone: The sample carries other DNA sequences with the same CDR3. The CDR3 loop is CASSPGQNTEAFF. DNA of the CDR3: TGTGCCAGCTCACCCGGACAGAACACTGAAGCTTTCTTT. The rearrangement links TRBV18 to TRBJ1-1; D is possibly TRBD1 (5 bases). The CDR3 extends over 13 amino acids. CDR1 KGHSH and CDR2 LQKENI come from the germline V gene. V gave up 3 bases and J gave up 1 base, with 6 bases separating them.

The chain links TRBV27 to TRBJ2-7; TRBD1 agrees at 7 bases. The CDR3 is 13 residues long. Germline V CDR1 and CDR2: MNHEY, SMNVEV (reference sequence). The V gene end was trimmed by 3 bases and the J gene end by 3 bases; junction bases not matched to a gene: 2. The CDR3 DNA is TGTGCCAGCAGTTTTTCAGGGGGCTACGAGCAGTACTTC. Its protein is CASSFSGGYEQYF.

This rearrangement joins TRBV7-9 to TRBJ1-2, with TRBD1 matching over 9 bases. CDR1 is SEHNR, CDR2 FQNEAQ, per germline (reference sequence). V dropped 8 bases and J dropped 1; count of bases not matched to a gene: 14. The CDR3 is 17 amino acids. The DNA for the CDR3 is TGTGCCAGCGGACTGGGGACAGGGACAAGAGTTAACTATGGCTACACCTTC. It translates to CASGLGTGTRVNYGYTF.

The V and J genes are TRBV6-1 and TRBJ2-5; TRBD2 might be the D (6 bases). V was shortened by 3 bases and J by 0 bases, with 11 bases between the two germline ends. CDR3 length: 15 amino acids. CDR1 is MNHNS, CDR2 SASEGT, per germline. The CDR3 sequence is CASSEVGGYQETQYF. The CDR3 DNA is TGTGCCAGCAGTGAGGTCGGGGGATACCAAGAGACCCAGTACTTC.

This clone was seen just once. This chain uses TRBV5-1 with TRBJ1-2, with D possibly matching TRBD1 (6 bases). Trimming stripped 6 bases from V and 4 bases from J, with 10 bases between. There are 12 residues in the CDR3. Per germline, CDR1 SGHRS and CDR2 YFSETQ. CDR3 DNA sequence: TGCGCCAGCAAACAGGGTGGCTATGGCTACACCTTC. This gives the protein CASKQGGYGYTF.

This rearrangement joins TRBV9 to TRBJ2-3, with D tentatively TRBD1 (5 bases). Germline assignment: CDR1 SGDLS and CDR2 YYNGEE. The CDR3 covers 14 residues. The V end was cut by 0 bases, the J end by 5 bases, with 10 bases between. CDR3 sequence: CASSVGGAVDTQYF. The CDR3 region has the DNA TGTGCCAGCAGCGTAGGTGGGGCGGTAGATACGCAGTATTTT.

This clone was seen just once. J is TRBJ2-7 and V is TRBV11-2, with 7 bases fitting TRBD1. Per the germline V gene, CDR1 is SGHAT and CDR2 is FQNNGV. The V segment lost 2 bases and the J segment 2 bases; nucleotides outside the gene matches: 6. This CDR3 region has 15 residues. CDR3 loop: CASSLRTGRPYEQYF. CDR3 bases: TGTGCCAGCAGCTTAAGGACAGGACGGCCCTACGAGCAGTACTTC. The full variable domain, its missing parts supplied by reference TRBV11-2 and TRBJ2-7, is EAGVAQSPRYKIIEKRQSVAFWCNPISGHATLYWYQQILGQGPKLLIQFQNNGVVDDSQLPKDRFSAERLKGVDSTLKIQPAKLEDSAVYLCASSLRTGRPYEQYFGPGTRLTVT.